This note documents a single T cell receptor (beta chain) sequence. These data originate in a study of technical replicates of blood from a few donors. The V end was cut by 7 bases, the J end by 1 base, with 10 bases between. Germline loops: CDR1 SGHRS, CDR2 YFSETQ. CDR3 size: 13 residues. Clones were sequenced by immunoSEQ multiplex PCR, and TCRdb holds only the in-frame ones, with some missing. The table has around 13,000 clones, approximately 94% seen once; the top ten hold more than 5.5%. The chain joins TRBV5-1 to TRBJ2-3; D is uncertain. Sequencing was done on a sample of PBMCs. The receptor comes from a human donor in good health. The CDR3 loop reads CASRDVGTDTQYF. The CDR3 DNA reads TGCGCCAGCCGAGATGTGGGCACAGATACGCAGTATTTT.